This T cell receptor (beta chain) was observed in a study of tumour-infiltrating T cells in Burkitt lymphoma. Assay used: immunoSEQ multiplex PCR; TCRdb lists only in-frame clones, some missing. The sample records some 2,500 clones, roughly 14% being singletons. With regard to this clone: This sequence is one base from a far larger clone and is likely a read error.

Sequenced: tumor tissue. This receptor was identified in a human donor with Burkitt lymphoma.

The chain's CDR3 is CDSSPRAGNTIYF. CDR3 coding DNA: TGTGACAGCTCACCACGGGCTGGAAACACCATATATTTT. The V and J genes are TRBV18 and TRBJ1-3; no reliable D call. Germline V gene sequence: CDR1 KGHSH, CDR2 LQKENI. This CDR3 region has 13 residues.